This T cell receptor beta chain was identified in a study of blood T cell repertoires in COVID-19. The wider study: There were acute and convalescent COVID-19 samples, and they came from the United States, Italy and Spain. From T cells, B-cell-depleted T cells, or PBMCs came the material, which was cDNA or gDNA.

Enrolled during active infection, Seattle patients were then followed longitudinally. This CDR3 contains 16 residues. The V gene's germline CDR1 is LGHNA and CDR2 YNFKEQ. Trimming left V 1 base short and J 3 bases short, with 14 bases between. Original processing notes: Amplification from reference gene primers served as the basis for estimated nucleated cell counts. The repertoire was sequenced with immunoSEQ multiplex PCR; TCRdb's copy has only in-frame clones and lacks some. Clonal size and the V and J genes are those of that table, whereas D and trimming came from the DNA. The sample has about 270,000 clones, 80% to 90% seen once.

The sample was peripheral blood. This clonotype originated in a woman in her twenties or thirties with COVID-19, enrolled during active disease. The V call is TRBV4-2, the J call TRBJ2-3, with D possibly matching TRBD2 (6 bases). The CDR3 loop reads CASSQVVTGETDTQYF. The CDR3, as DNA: TGTGCCAGCAGCCAAGTGGTGACGGGGGAAACAGATACGCAGTATTTT.